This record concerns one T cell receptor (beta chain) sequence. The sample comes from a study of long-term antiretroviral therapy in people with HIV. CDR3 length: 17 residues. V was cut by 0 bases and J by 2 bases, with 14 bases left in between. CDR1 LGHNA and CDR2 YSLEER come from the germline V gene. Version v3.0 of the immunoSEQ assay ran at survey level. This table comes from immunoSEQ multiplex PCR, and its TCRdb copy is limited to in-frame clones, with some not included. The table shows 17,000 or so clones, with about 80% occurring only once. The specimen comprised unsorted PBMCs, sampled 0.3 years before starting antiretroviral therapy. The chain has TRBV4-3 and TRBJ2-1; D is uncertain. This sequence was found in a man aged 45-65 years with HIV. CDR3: CASSQETAAIAYNEQFF. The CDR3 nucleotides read TGCGCCAGCAGCCAAGAAACGGCAGCCATAGCCTACAATGAGCAGTTCTTC.